The rows below give T cell receptor beta chains drawn from one sample of a study of T cell changes during pregnancy in multiple sclerosis. Repertoires were generated with immunoSEQ multiplex PCR, while TCRdb's copy carries only in-frame clones and drops some. The sample has nearly 110,000 clones; roughly 92% are singletons. The source was peripheral blood, collected in the third trimester of pregnancy. These receptors all come from a female donor in good health, enrolled as a control in a pregnancy study. CDR3s include the opening cysteine and the closing phenylalanine or tryptophan. The order of the fields is clone size, D gene, J gene, V gene, CDR3 protein, CDR3 DNA. The D gene is left open where the match is weak. Not all rows give a size; the values are once, few, many and, for expanded clones, a class.

- TRBD2 TRBJ2-3 TRBV5-1 CASSLAGGVTDTQYF TGCGCCAGCAGCTTGGCCGGGGGGGTGACAGATACGCAGTATTTT
- - TRBJ2-5 TRBV11-3 CASSRGYQETQYF TGTGCCAGCAGTAGAGGATACCAAGAGACCCAGTACTTC
- - TRBJ1-2 TRBV2 CASSADTYYGYTF TGTGCCAGCAGCGCCGACACTTACTATGGCTACACCTTC
- TRBD1 TRBJ1-4 TRBV30 CAWSLPQGGKEKLFF TGTGCCTGGAGTCTGCCACAGGGGGGAAAGGAAAAACTGTTTTTT
- - TRBJ1-1 TRBV28 CASSYQGRTEAFF TGTGCCAGCAGTTATCAGGGTCGAACTGAAGCTTTCTTT
- - TRBJ2-7 TRBV6-7 CASSYSYRQARYEQYF TGTGCCAGCAGTTACTCCTACCGACAGGCGCGCTACGAGCAGTACTTC
few - TRBJ1-1 TRBV11-2 CASSLAGYPEAFF TGTGCCAGCAGCTTAGCGGGTTACCCTGAAGCTTTCTTT
- - TRBJ2-3 TRBV6-1 CASSPTADTQYF TGTGCCAGCAGCCCAACAGCAGATACGCAGTATTTT
- TRBD1 TRBJ1-1 TRBV27 CASSLTRGLTEAFF TGTGCCAGCAGTTTAACCAGGGGGCTCACTGAAGCTTTCTTT
- - TRBJ1-2 TRBV27 CASSLRLAPYGYTF TGTGCCAGCAGTCTCCGACTTGCCCCCTATGGCTACACCTTC
- - TRBJ2-7 TRBV6-4 CASSERAGAYEQYF TGTGCCAGCAGTGAAAGGGCGGGCGCCTACGAGCAGTACTTC
- - TRBJ1-1 TRBV27 CASSPDRGHPNTEAFF TGTGCCAGCAGTCCGGATCGGGGACACCCGAACACTGAAGCTTTCTTT
- - TRBJ2-7 TRBV15 CATSMSRTGEQYF TGTGCCACCAGTATGAGTCGTACGGGGGAGCAGTACTTC
- TRBD1 TRBJ2-1 TRBV6-6 CASSQLDRVAYNEQFF TGTGCCAGCAGCCAGCTGGACAGGGTAGCCTACAATGAGCAGTTCTTC
- TRBD1 TRBJ1-2 TRBV14 CASSLRGTYGYTF TGTGCCAGCAGCCTCAGGGGGACTTATGGCTACACCTTC
- - TRBJ1-1 TRBV2 CASSEARGGRTEAFF TGTGCCAGCAGTGAAGCTAGAGGGGGAAGGACTGAAGCTTTCTTT
- - TRBJ2-2 TRBV7-2 CASSSQGFTGELFF TGTGCCAGCAGCTCACAGGGATTCACCGGGGAGCTGTTTTTT
- - TRBJ1-2 TRBV27 CASSSSSGRGSGYTF TGTGCCAGCAGTTCCTCTTCGGGCAGGGGTAGCGGCTACACCTTC
- TRBD1 TRBJ2-2 TRBV5-4 CASSQTGGLFRTGELFF TGTGCCAGCAGCCAGACAGGGGGTCTATTTAGGACCGGGGAGCTGTTTTTT
- - TRBJ1-1 TRBV27 CASSLRQTKNTEAFF TGTGCCAGCAGTCTCCGACAGACAAAGAACACTGAAGCTTTCTTT
once TRBD2 TRBJ2-1 TRBV27 CASRTSANYNEQFF TGTGCCAGTCGGACTAGCGCCAACTACAATGAGCAGTTCTTC
once - TRBJ1-3 TRBV10-3 CAIIIARRYGNTIYF TGTGCCATCATTATTGCTCGCAGGTATGGAAACACCATATATTTT
- - TRBJ2-1 TRBV5-6 CASSLAPEGEQFF TGTGCCAGCAGCTTGGCTCCAGAGGGCGAGCAGTTCTTC
- TRBD1 TRBJ1-3 TRBV9 CASSIDRGQGNTIYF TGTGCCAGCAGCATTGACAGGGGGCAGGGAAACACCATATATTTT
- TRBD1 TRBJ2-3 TRBV12-5 CASGPGQATDTQYF TGTGCTAGTGGTCCTGGACAGGCCACAGATACGCAGTATTTT
- - TRBJ1-4 TRBV5-5 CASSLDYGFGEKLFF TGTGCCAGCAGCTTGGATTACGGGTTTGGAGAAAAACTGTTTTTT
- - TRBJ1-1 TRBV2 CASQVEVLNTEAFF TGTGCCTCCCAGGTGGAAGTCTTGAACACTGAAGCTTTCTTT
once TRBD1 TRBJ2-3 TRBV15 CATSTPGQGPQYF TGTGCCACCAGCACCCCAGGACAGGGACCGCAGTATTTT
- - TRBJ2-3 TRBV7-9 CASSAQLSSTDTQYF TGTGCCAGCAGCGCACAGTTATCGAGCACAGATACGCAGTATTTT